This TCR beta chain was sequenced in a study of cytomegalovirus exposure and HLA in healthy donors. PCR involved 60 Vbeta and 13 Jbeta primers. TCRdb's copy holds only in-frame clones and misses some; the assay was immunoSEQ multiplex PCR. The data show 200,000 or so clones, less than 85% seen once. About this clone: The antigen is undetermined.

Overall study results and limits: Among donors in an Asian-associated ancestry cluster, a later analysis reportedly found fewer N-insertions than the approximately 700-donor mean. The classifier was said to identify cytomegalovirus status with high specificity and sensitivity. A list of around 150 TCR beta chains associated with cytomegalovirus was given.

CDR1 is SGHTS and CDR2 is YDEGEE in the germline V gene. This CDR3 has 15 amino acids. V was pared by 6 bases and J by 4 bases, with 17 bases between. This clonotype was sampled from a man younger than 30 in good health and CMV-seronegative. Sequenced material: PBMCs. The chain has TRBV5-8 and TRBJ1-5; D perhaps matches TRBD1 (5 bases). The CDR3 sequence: CASNLNAGENQPQHF. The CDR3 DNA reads TGTGCCAGCAACTTAAACGCGGGGGAAAATCAGCCCCAGCATTTT.